The next 20 T cell receptor beta chains were all read from a single sample in a study of T cell repertoires in cytomegalovirus infection. Via MiXCR, TCRdb re-called the reads, giving one row per CDR3 protein. There are 200,000 to 300,000 distinct CDR3 sequences in the sample; roughly an eighth occur only once, and around 9% lies in the top ten. Sequencing was carried out using PBMCs. All receptors come from a human donor in good health (CMV status not recorded). Some clones in this sample may be carry-over from other donors' samples.

This chain joins TRBV6-2 or TRBV6-3 and TRBJ2-5; D uncertain. Trimming stripped 0 bases from V and 5 bases from J, with 13 bases between. Looked up from germline, CDR1 is MNHEY and CDR2 is SVGEGT. This CDR3 is built from 15 residues. CDR3 DNA sequence: TGTGCCAGCAGTTACTCGGCTCTAAAAAGGGAGACCCAGTACTTC. Residues: CASSYSALKRETQYF.

In this sample, this clonotype turned up many times. This chain joins TRBV7-6 and TRBJ1-1, with 8 bases aligning to TRBD1. From germline, CDR1 is SGHVS and CDR2 FNYEAQ. V shed 4 bases, J shed 11 bases, and the junction held 9 bases outside the gene matches. This CDR3 spans 13 amino acids. In nucleotides, the CDR3 is TGTGCCAGCAGCTCACTGACAGGGGTCGAGGCTTTCTTT. Its translation: CASSSLTGVEAFF. Full variable domain (remainder filled in from reference TRBV7-6 and TRBJ1-1): GAGVSQSPRYKVTKRGQDVALRCDPISGHVSLYWYRQALGQGPEFLTYFNYEAQQDKSGLPNDRFSAERPEGSISTLTIQRTEQRDSAMYRCASSSLTGVEAFFGQGTRLTVV.

This clonotype occurred a few times. J is TRBJ2-7 and V is TRBV18; TRBD1 agrees at 8 bases. The V gene's germline CDR1 is KGHSH and CDR2 LQKENI. CDR3 length: 17 amino acids. Losses at the gene ends were 4 bases for V and 2 bases for J; bases not matched to a gene: 13. CDR3 DNA: TGTGCCAGCTCACGGGCGTTTAGGACAGGGTGGACCTACGAGCAGTACTTC. This gives the protein CASSRAFRTGWTYEQYF. Together with reference TRBV18 and TRBJ2-7, the CDR3 gives the full variable domain: NAGVMQNPRHLVRRRGQEARLRCSPMKGHSHVYWYRQLPEEGLKFMVYLQKENIIDESGMPKERFSAEFPKEGPSILRIQQVVRGDSAAYFCASSRAFRTGWTYEQYFGPGTRLTVT.

This clonotype showed up many times. The rearrangement links TRBV11-2 to TRBJ2-7, with D maybe TRBD1 (6 bases). The length of the CDR3 is 13 residues. V lost 3 bases, J lost 3 bases, and 9 bases lay in between. Germline V gene data show CDR1 as SGHAT and CDR2 as FQNNGV. The CDR3 protein is CASSFGQLYEQYF. CDR3 nucleotide sequence: TGTGCCAGCAGCTTCGGACAGCTCTACGAGCAGTACTTC.

This clonotype showed up just a few times. V is TRBV28 and J is TRBJ1-5; D possibly corresponds to TRBD1 (5 bases). Between the trimmed V and J ends, which lost 7 bases and 0 bases, there was a span of 13 bases. The CDR3 covers 15 residues. Germline values: CDR1 MDHEN, CDR2 SYDVKM. CDR3 coding DNA: TGTGCCAGCAACCGGGACGTCAATAGCAATCAGCCCCAGCATTTT. Encoded protein: CASNRDVNSNQPQHF.

This clonotype was counted between two and nine times. The chain employs TRBV11-2 and TRBJ2-1; TRBD2 matches at 8 bases. Looked up from germline, CDR1 is SGHAT and CDR2 is FQNNGV. After removal of 5 bases from V and 1 base from J, the junction contained 7 bases not matched to a gene. The CDR3 is made up of 16 amino acids. The CDR3 region has the DNA TGTGCCAGCAGCCTCGGTACTAGCGGATCCTACAATGAGCAGTTCTTC. Its translation is CASSLGTSGSYNEQFF.

This clonotype was picked up many times. The V call is TRBV7-2, the J call TRBJ1-1; D unclear. V lost 3 bases, J lost 5 bases, and 10 bases lay in between. Looked up from germline, CDR1 is SGHTA and CDR2 is FQGNSA. This CDR3 is built from 13 residues. The DNA of the CDR3 is TGTGCCAGCAGCTTGGACCGAAGGACTGAAGCTTTCTTT. This gives the protein CASSLDRRTEAFF.

The rearrangement joins TRBV28 to TRBJ2-7; D unresolved. V was trimmed by 6 bases and J by 6 bases, leaving 12 bases between them. Germline CDR1 and CDR2: MDHEN and SYDVKM. The CDR3 consists of 12 residues. CDR3 nucleotides: TGTGCCAGCAGCCCTCCCTCGCCCGAGCAGTACTTC. Amino acid sequence: CASSPPSPEQYF.

This clonotype was observed many times. The rearrangement joins TRBV7-9 to TRBJ2-7; perhaps TRBD1 as D (6 bases). Trimming removed 5 bases from V and 4 bases from J, with 15 bases in between. The CDR3 spans 14 residues. Germline CDR1 SEHNR, CDR2 FQNEAQ (reference sequence). CDR3 in amino acids: CASSIQGLQYEQYF. The CDR3 nucleotides are TGTGCCAGCAGCATACAGGGTTTGCAGTACGAGCAGTACTTC.

This clonotype was detected many times. This rearrangement joins TRBV5-4 to TRBJ2-2; D is possibly TRBD2 (7 bases). The CDR3 spans 16 residues. V lost 1 base and J 4 bases, leaving 14 bases between the germline ends. The germline V gene has CDR1 SGHNT and CDR2 YYREEE (reference sequence). This CDR3 reads CASSLPGGDGTGELFF. In DNA form, the CDR3 reads TGTGCCAGCAGCTTGCCGGGGGGCGATGGCACCGGGGAGCTGTTTTTT. The full variable domain, rest sourced from reference TRBV5-4 and TRBJ2-2, is ETGVTQSPTHLIKTRGQQVTLRCSSQSGHNTVSWYQQALGQGPQFIFQYYREEENGRGNFPPRFSGLQFPNYSSELNVNALELDDSALYLCASSLPGGDGTGELFFGEGSRLTVL.

This clonotype was recorded many times. This chain links TRBV7-2 with TRBJ1-2; the D is unclear. Trimming pared 3 bases from V and 8 bases from J, leaving 13 bases between. CDR1 is SGHTA, CDR2 FQGNSA, per germline. This CDR3 region has 13 residues. The CDR3 loop reads CASSFGNNGGYTF. The CDR3 DNA reads as TGTGCCAGCAGCTTTGGGAACAATGGGGGCTACACCTTC.

This clonotype came up a few times. The V gene is TRBV6-5, the J gene TRBJ2-7, with 10 positions matching TRBD1. CDR3 length: 14 amino acids. The junction had 6 bases not matched to a gene; V was cut back by 5 bases and J by 5 bases. Germline V gene sequence: CDR1 MNHEY, CDR2 SVGAGI. The CDR3 here is CASSRTGGNNEQYF. CDR3 sequence (DNA): TGTGCCAGCAGTCGGACAGGGGGTAATAACGAGCAGTACTTC.

This clonotype has ten or more counts. The J gene is TRBJ2-3, the V gene TRBV10-3; possible D gene TRBD2, 5 bases. Trimming pared 10 bases from V and 0 bases from J, leaving 11 bases between. The CDR3 loop spans 13 amino acids. Germline V gives CDR1 ENHRY, CDR2 SYGVKD. The CDR3 protein is CASVDFSTDTQYF. CDR3 in DNA: TGTGCCAGCGTGGACTTTAGCACAGATACGCAGTATTTT.

The chain joins TRBV6-5 to TRBJ1-1; TRBD1 matches 9 bases. This CDR3 is 16 amino acids long. Germline CDR1 MNHEY, CDR2 SVGAGI. V dropped 4 bases and J dropped 2; count of bases not matched to a gene: 8. CDR3 residues: CASSFSRTGANTEAFF. DNA of the CDR3: TGTGCCAGCAGTTTTTCTCGGACAGGGGCTAACACTGAAGCTTTCTTT.

This clonotype was detected only a few times. The V gene is TRBV7-9, the J gene TRBJ1-5, with D maybe TRBD1 (5 bases). The V gene's germline CDR1 is SEHNR and CDR2 FQNEAQ (reference sequence). The V end lost 1 base, the J end lost 1 base, and 11 bases lay between the germline ends. The CDR3 is 16 amino acids. The chain's CDR3 is CASSLDQGGSNQPQHF. The CDR3 nucleotides are TGTGCCAGCAGCTTAGACCAGGGTGGGAGCAATCAGCCCCAGCATTTT.

This clonotype showed up just a few times. This rearrangement joins TRBV6-1 to TRBJ1-4; TRBD1 matches 7 bases. CDR1 is MNHNS, CDR2 SASEGT, per germline. The CDR3 consists of 16 residues. V dropped 6 bases and J dropped 8; count of bases not matched to a gene: 15. The chain's CDR3 is CASRKRQGISREKLFF. CDR3 DNA sequence: TGTGCCAGCAGAAAACGACAGGGTATAAGCCGGGAAAAACTGTTTTTT.

In this sample, this clonotype turned up a few times. CDR3 DNA sequence: TGTGCCAGCGGGCTTCAAGGGGCAGCAAACACCGGGGAGCTGTTTTTT. Translating gives CASGLQGAANTGELFF. The chain has TRBV6-1 and TRBJ2-2; a possible D gene is TRBD1 (5 bases). Trimming removed 8 bases from V and 2 bases from J, with 18 bases in between. Germline loops: CDR1 MNHNS, CDR2 SASEGT. This CDR3 is built from 16 residues.

The gene calls are TRBV7-9 and TRBJ2-1, with 8 nucleotides matching TRBD1. Germline values: CDR1 SEHNR, CDR2 FQNEAQ (reference sequence). This CDR3 comprises 13 residues. V gave up 6 bases and J gave up 8 bases; unmatched junction bases: 6. In DNA form, the CDR3 reads TGTGCCAGCAGTGGACAGGGCAGTCATGAGCAGTTCTTC. Amino acid sequence: CASSGQGSHEQFF.

This clonotype was seen at least ten times. This rearrangement joins TRBV20-1 to TRBJ2-3, with D perhaps TRBD1 or TRBD2 (5 bases each). Germline CDR1 and CDR2: DFQATT and SNEGSKA (reference sequence). Trimming shortened V by 6 bases and J by 4 bases, and 8 bases separated the two germline ends. The CDR3 is made up of 11 amino acids. The CDR3 coding sequence is TGCAGTGCCGGGGCCCCAGATACGCAGTATTTT. Protein sequence: CSAGAPDTQYF.

Ten or more counts support this clonotype. V usage is TRBV7-9 and J usage is TRBJ1-4, with D possibly matching TRBD1 (5 bases). Germline V gene sequence: CDR1 SEHNR, CDR2 FQNEAQ (reference sequence). The CDR3 extends over 16 amino acids. The V gene lost 1 base and the J gene lost 3 bases, with 12 bases spanning the gap. The CDR3 DNA reads as TGTGCCAGCAGCTTAGTGCTGGGGGTGGCTAATGAAAAACTGTTTTTT. This gives the protein CASSLVLGVANEKLFF.